These 27 T cell receptor beta chains share one sample of origin, sequenced in a study of tumor-infiltrating lymphocytes in primary liver carcinoma. RNA isolated from unsorted whole blood supplied the blood RNA, with germline DNA also extracted. Reverse transcription of 500 ng total RNA with a constant-region primer produced TCR beta cDNA. Slightly modified ARM-PCR with three nested multiplex PCR rounds yielded TCR beta libraries. TRBV1-TRBV30 forward primers paired with a C-beta reverse primer drove the first two PCR rounds, about 9 cycles each. TCRdb re-analysed the multiplex PCR reads in MiXCR, keeping a single row per CDR3 protein. Here the sample spans 180,000 or so distinct CDR3 sequences, less than 65% being singletons. Sequenced input: peripheral blood. The receptors stem from a man aged 40-49 years with primary liver carcinoma and hepatitis B virus infection.

In its sample, this clonotype was seen many times. CDR3 sequence: CASSQALLQGARQPQHF. The CDR3 DNA follows: TGCGCCAGCAGCCAGGCACTTCTACAGGGGGCTAGGCAGCCCCAGCATTTT. This chain uses TRBV4-1 with TRBJ1-5; TRBD1 matches at 9 bases. This CDR3 comprises 17 residues. The germline V gene encodes CDR1 MGHRA and CDR2 YSYEKL. With 3 bases clipped from V and 7 bases from J, the junction kept 13 bases outside the gene matches.

With respect to this clonotype: It may be a read error: a sequence one base away is much more abundant. The CDR3 does not end in the conserved phenylalanine or tryptophan, so this is likely a read error. The chain links TRBV11-3 to TRBJ2-7, with D tentatively TRBD2 (6 bases). There are 15 residues in the CDR3. Germline assignment: CDR1 SGHNT and CDR2 YENEEA. The ends were cut back, 2 bases at V and 4 bases at J, with 15 bases in the middle. Here the CDR3 reads CASSLNPGEGYEQYL. Here the CDR3 DNA reads TGTGCCAGCAGCTTAAACCCGGGAGAGGGGTACGAGCAGTACCTC.

This clonotype was detected only a few times. The genes are TRBV4-1 and TRBJ2-2; D possibly corresponds to TRBD1 (6 bases). CDR3 size: 14 residues. The germline V and J ends were trimmed by 1 base and 8 bases, with 11 bases remaining between them. Germline values: CDR1 MGHRA, CDR2 YSYEKL. The CDR3 coding sequence is TGCGCCAGCAGCCAAGCGACAGGAATGGGGGAGCTGTTTTTT. As protein: CASSQATGMGELFF.

Concerning this clonotype itself: Possible read error: a much larger clone is one base away. The rearrangement links TRBV29-1 to TRBJ2-2; D unresolved. The germline gives CDR1 SQVTM, CDR2 ANQGSEA. Trimming removed 4 bases at V and 7 bases at J, with 13 bases between. The CDR3 contains 13 residues. CDR3 sequence (DNA): TGCAGCGTTGGGCTAGACGGCATCGGGGAGCTGTTTTTT. Translated, it gives CSVGLDGIGELFF.

The genes are TRBV29-1 and TRBJ2-2; either TRBD1 or TRBD2 may supply D (6 bases each). CDR3 size: 17 residues. V lost 3 bases to trimming and J lost 2 bases, with 19 bases between them. CDR1 is SQVTM and CDR2 is ANQGSEA in the germline V gene. The CDR3 is CSVEGRGRTTNTGELFF. CDR3 DNA sequence: TGCAGCGTTGAGGGCCGGGGGCGGACCACTAACACCGGGGAGCTGTTTTTT.

Points on this clonotype: Just one base apart from a much larger clone, this may be a read error. The V gene is TRBV12-3 or TRBV12-4, the J gene TRBJ2-2; TRBD1 aligns across 7 bases. The CDR3 consists of 15 residues. The CDR3 here is CASRSTGANTWELFF. The CDR3 DNA is TGTGCCAGCAGATCCACAGGGGCGAACACCTGGGAGCTGTTTTTT.

This rearrangement joins TRBV29-1 to TRBJ2-7; 9 bases are shared with TRBD1. V lost 6 bases, J lost 1 base, and 4 bases stayed unmatched. The CDR3 is 13 amino acids. From germline, CDR1 is SQVTM and CDR2 ANQGSEA. The CDR3 loop is CSVRDRASYEQYF. Here the CDR3 DNA reads TGCAGCGTCCGGGACAGGGCGTCCTACGAGCAGTACTTC.

Note on this clonotype: At one end the junction does not follow the germline gene, possibly because of a read error. J is TRBJ2-3 and V is TRBV11-2; D remains ambiguous. The CDR3 has 15 amino acids. The germline CDR1 and CDR2 sequences are SGHAT and FQNNGV. The CDR3 is CARSLELVFEYTQYF. CDR3 nucleotide sequence: TGTGCCAGGAGCTTAGAGTTGGTTTTCGAATATACGCAGTATTTT.

The table lists this clonotype with a count of one. V gene TRBV7-8 combines with J gene TRBJ2-7; a weak D match, TRBD2 (6 bases). The CDR3 contains 13 residues. Deletions cut 3 bases from V and 6 bases from J, with 12 bases between. The germline V gene encodes CDR1 SGHVS and CDR2 FQNEAQ. The CDR3 DNA is TGTGCCAGCAGCTTTACCACCGGGAGCGAGCAGTACTTC. Translated, it gives CASSFTTGSEQYF.

In its sample, this clonotype was seen many times. The chain employs TRBV11-2 and TRBJ2-7; a weak D match, TRBD1 (5 bases). Germline assignment: CDR1 SGHAT and CDR2 FQNNGV. V was pared by 4 bases and J by 6 bases, with 10 bases between. The CDR3 runs 12 residues. The CDR3 DNA follows: TGTGCCAGCAGCTCACCAGGGCGCGAGCAGTACTTC. Its protein product is CASSSPGREQYF.

The gene calls are TRBV6-1 and TRBJ1-2; 10 bases are shared with TRBD1. J was trimmed by 9 bases and V by 3 bases; bases with no gene match: 7. Germline values: CDR1 MNHNS, CDR2 SASEGT. CDR3 length equals 14 residues. The CDR3 nucleotides read TGTGCCAGCAGTGACCGGGACAGGGGATATAGCTACACCTTC. Its protein product is CASSDRDRGYSYTF.

Concerning this clonotype: A much larger clone differs by one base, so this may be a read error. The genes are TRBV11-3 and TRBJ2-1; 9 bases agree with TRBD2. The CDR3 extends over 15 amino acids. Germline V gene data show CDR1 as SGHNT and CDR2 as YENEEA. Here the CDR3 DNA reads TGTACCAGCAGTGGCGGGAGGGCCTATAGCAATGAGCAGTTCTTC. Its translation: CTSSGGRAYSNEQFF. The whole variable domain, filled in from reference TRBV11-3 and TRBJ2-1, reads EAGVVQSPRYKIIEKKQPVAFWCNPISGHNTLYWYLQNLGQGPELLIRYENEEAVDDSQLPKDRFSAERLKGVDSTLKIQPAELGDSAVYLCTSSGGRAYSNEQFFGPGTRLTVL.

This clonotype was detected ten times or more. The gene calls are TRBV11-3 and TRBJ2-2, with D maybe TRBD2 (5 bases). The CDR3 loop spans 15 amino acids. Between the trimmed V and J ends, which lost 1 base and 7 bases, there was a span of 13 bases. CDR1 is SGHNT and CDR2 is YENEEA in the germline V gene. In nucleotides, the CDR3 is TGTGCCAGCAGCTTAGTGGCCAACGGGGTCGGGGAGCTGTTTTTT. Its protein product is CASSLVANGVGELFF.

At least ten counts were recorded for this clonotype. J is TRBJ2-1 and V is TRBV11-1, with 7 positions matching TRBD2. The CDR3 length is 15 residues. From germline, CDR1 is SGHAT and CDR2 FQDESV (reference sequence). J was trimmed by 1 base and V by 2 bases; bases with no gene match: 2. The CDR3 reads CASSLMGGSYNEQFF. CDR3 coding DNA: TGTGCCAGCAGCTTAATGGGGGGGTCCTACAATGAGCAGTTCTTC.

This clonotype was counted a few times. This sequence joins TRBV14 and TRBJ2-4; D is tentatively TRBD1 or TRBD2 (5 bases each). The V end lost 1 base, the J end lost 6 bases, and 10 bases lay between the germline ends. The CDR3 is 14 residues long. Germline CDR1 is SGHDN and CDR2 is FVKESK. The CDR3 nucleotides read TGTGCCAGCAGCCAAGCAGGGAGCGGAAACATTCAGTACTTC. It codes for CASSQAGSGNIQYF.

In its sample, this clonotype was seen a few times. Sequence at one end of the junction differs from germline and may be a read error. This chain links TRBV14 with TRBJ2-2, with D maybe TRBD2 (6 bases). Germline-derived CDR1 and CDR2 are SGHDN and FVKESK. CDR3 length: 20 amino acids. The DNA for the CDR3 is TGTGCCAGCAGCCAAGATCGTCTGCGTCTATTTGGCACGAACACCGGGGGGCTGTTTTTT. Residues: CASSQDRLRLFGTNTGGLFF.

This clonotype came up many times. The V call is TRBV11-2, the J call TRBJ2-5; D remains ambiguous. Germline CDR1 reads SGHAT; CDR2 reads FQNNGV. CDR3 length: 13 amino acids. Between the trimmed V and J ends, which lost 1 base and 3 bases, there was a span of 6 bases. CDR3 sequence reads: CASSLVQEETQYF. Here the CDR3 DNA reads TGTGCCAGCAGCTTAGTTCAGGAAGAGACCCAGTACTTC.

The rearrangement joins TRBV5-1 to TRBJ2-1; 9 bases align to TRBD1. Germline assignment: CDR1 SGHRS and CDR2 YFSETQ. The CDR3 is 12 residues long. V lost 7 bases to trimming and J lost 11 bases; unmatched junction nucleotides: 7. The CDR3 nucleotides are TGCGCCAGCCGACAGGGGGAGTCGCAGCAGTTCTTC. Its translation is CASRQGESQQFF.

Details on this clonotype: The junction shows a germline mismatch at one end, possibly a read error. The V gene is TRBV29-1, the J gene TRBJ2-5; perhaps D is TRBD1 or TRBD2 (5 bases each). Germline CDR1 reads SQVTM; CDR2 reads ANQGSEA. CDR3 size: 13 residues. The CDR3 sequence is CNVEGPDKETQYF. DNA for the CDR3: TGCAACGTTGAGGGACCTGACAAAGAGACCCAGTACTTC.

This clonotype was seen more than once but under ten times. The chain uses TRBV4-1 and TRBJ1-1; D not certain. Trimming left V 8 bases short and J 0 bases short, with 13 bases between. There are 14 residues in the CDR3. Germline CDR1 MGHRA, CDR2 YSYEKL. The chain's CDR3 is CASQDTLLNTEAFF. DNA for the CDR3: TGCGCCAGCCAAGACACCTTATTGAACACTGAAGCTTTCTTT.

Regarding this clonotype: Germline is not matched at one junction end, which may reflect a read error. The rearrangement links TRBV4-1 to TRBJ2-7; D is uncertain. CDR3 length equals 13 residues. Germline CDR1 is MGHRA and CDR2 is YSYEKL. CDR3 DNA: TGCGCCAGCGGCCAAAGAGAAGGGTTCGAGCAGTACTTC. Amino acids: CASGQREGFEQYF.

This clonotype was detected ten times or more. The chain recombines TRBV11-2 with TRBJ2-1, with TRBD2 matching over 9 bases. Germline trimming cut 8 bases from V and 6 bases from J; bases unmatched to any gene: 11. Per germline, CDR1 SGHAT and CDR2 FQNNGV. CDR3 length: 15 residues. DNA for the CDR3: TGTGCCAGCCTTTATAGCGGGAGTTTATTCAATGAGCAGTTCTTC. This gives the protein CASLYSGSLFNEQFF.

The chain has TRBV29-1 and TRBJ2-1; TRBD2 agrees at 10 bases. Trimming removed 3 bases from V and 9 bases from J; junction bases left unmatched: 14. Germline CDR1 is SQVTM and CDR2 is ANQGSEA. The CDR3 is 16 amino acids. CDR3 sequence (DNA): TGCAGCGTTGACCCATCAGCGGGAGGGCCCTCTGGTGAGCAGTTCTTC. This sequence encodes CSVDPSAGGPSGEQFF.

This chain connects TRBV7-8 to TRBJ2-7; 12 positions match TRBD2. Germline V CDR1 and CDR2: SGHVS, FQNEAQ. This CDR3 has 16 amino acids. Trimming removed 3 bases from V and 3 bases from J; junction bases left unmatched: 6. The CDR3 here is CASSFVLAGGIYEQYF. CDR3 in DNA: TGTGCCAGCAGCTTCGTTCTAGCGGGAGGGATCTACGAGCAGTACTTC.

To note about this clonotype: Without the conserved terminal phenylalanine or tryptophan, this CDR3 likely stems from a read error. The chain combines TRBV10-1 with TRBJ2-7; no reliable D call. Trimming removed 7 bases from V and 4 bases from J, with 14 bases in between. CDR3 length: 13 residues. In germline, CDR1 is WNHNN, CDR2 SYGVQD (reference sequence). CDR3 sequence: CASIPQEKYEQYS. As DNA, the CDR3 is TGCGCCAGCATTCCCCAGGAAAAGTACGAGCAGTACTCC.

This clonotype appeared a few times. The chain couples TRBV6-6 to TRBJ2-7; TRBD2 matches at 9 bases. The V and J ends lost 10 bases and 2 bases, in that order; junction bases with no gene match: 6. The CDR3 runs to 13 residues. Germline loops: CDR1 MNHNY, CDR2 SVGAGI (reference sequence). CDR3 loop: CATGTSSTYEQYF. DNA of the CDR3: TGTGCCACCGGGACTAGCTCTACCTACGAGCAGTACTTC.

Turning to this clonotype: Being one base from a much bigger clone, this may be a read error. The chain joins TRBV5-5 to TRBJ2-5, with 11 bases identical to TRBD2. Unmatched junction bases numbered 6, after V lost 3 bases and J lost 5 bases. CDR1 and CDR2 (germline): SGHKS, YYEKEE (reference sequence). This CDR3 region has 15 residues. The CDR3 is CASSCTSGRRETQYF. CDR3 DNA: TGTGCCAGCAGCTGCACTAGCGGGAGACGGGAGACCCAGTACTTC.